A selection of T cell receptor beta chains follows, all from one sample in a study of blood T cell repertoires in COVID-19. Here immunoSEQ multiplex PCR was the method, and the copy in TCRdb shows in-frame clones only, minus some. Of about 250,000 clones listed, roughly nine tenths are singletons. The sample comprised peripheral blood. The receptor source for this set is a man between 18 and 35 years old with active or convalescent COVID-19. The CDR3 runs from the conserved cysteine through the conserved F or W. D genes are given only for firm matches. Size tells how often a clone was seen (once, few, many) or the class of an expanded clone, and some rows leave it out.

TRBD1 TRBJ1-6 14 NA TRBV5-6 TGTGCCAGCAGTCGAGGACAGGGGGCTTCGTCCCTCCACTTT CASSRGQGASSLHF
NA TRBJ1-2 15 NA TRBV19 TGTGCCAGTAGTAGACCAGGGACACCGAACTATGGCTACACCTTC CASSRPGTPNYGYTF
TRBD1 TRBJ2-3 15 NA TRBV3-1/TRBV3-2 TGTGCCAGCAGCCAGGGGACAGGGGTAACAGATACGCAGTATTTT CASSQGTGVTDTQYF
NA TRBJ2-6 16 NA TRBV14 TGTGCCAGCAGCCGACTAGGCGACTCTGGGGCCAACGTCCTGACTTTC CASSRLGDSGANVLTF
TRBD1 TRBJ2-7 16 NA TRBV12-5 TGTGCTAGTGGTTTGCTAGGTGGGGACAGGGGCTACGAGCAGTACTTC CASGLLGGDRGYEQYF
NA TRBJ2-5 15 NA TRBV7-6 TGTGCCAGCAGCTTAGGTTGGACAGAGGGCGAGACCCAGTACTTC CASSLGWTEGETQYF
NA TRBJ2-1 17 NA TRBV9 TGTGCCAGCAGCGTAGCCGCTGTACAGGGAGCCTACAATGAGCAGTTCTTC CASSVAAVQGAYNEQFF
NA TRBJ1-4 13 NA TRBV27 TGTGCCAGCAGTTGGGTCGGGGATGAAAAACTGTTTTTT CASSWVGDEKLFF
NA TRBJ2-1 16 NA TRBV7-3 TGTGCCAGCAGCTTAACGGGGGCATCAGCCTACAATGAGCAGTTCTTC CASSLTGASAYNEQFF
TRBD1 TRBJ2-7 13 few TRBV30 TGTGCCTGGAGTCAGGGACAGGGATACGAGCAGTACTTC CAWSQGQGYEQYF
NA TRBJ1-1 14 NA TRBV4-3 TGCGCCAGCAGCCAAGATTCGATCAGACAGGAGGCTTTCTTT CASSQDSIRQEAFF
TRBD1 TRBJ1-5 14 NA TRBV28 TGTGCCAGCAGCACAGACAGGGTGGGACAGCCCCAGCATTTT CASSTDRVGQPQHF
TRBD2 TRBJ2-1 16 NA TRBV9 TGTGCCAGCAGCATGGGACGGGGGGTTTCCTACAATGAGCAGTTCTTC CASSMGRGVSYNEQFF
NA TRBJ1-4 14 NA TRBV30 TGTGCCTGGAGTCGCGGTCAGTCTGATGAAAAACTGTTTTTT CAWSRGQSDEKLFF
NA TRBJ2-1 15 NA TRBV7-3 TGTGCCAGCAGCTTAACGTTGGGGCCAGACAATGAGCAGTTCTTC CASSLTLGPDNEQFF
NA TRBJ2-3 11 NA TRBV2 TGTGCCAGCAGTGCTTCGGATACGCAGTATTTT CASSASDTQYF
NA TRBJ2-7 15 NA TRBV9 TGTGCCAGCAGCCCAAGTGGACAGACCTTGGGCGAGCAGTACTTC CASSPSGQTLGEQYF
TRBD1 TRBJ1-5 16 few TRBV6-2/TRBV6-3 TGTGCCAGCAGTTCGCTAACCGGGACAGCCAATCAGCCCCAGCATTTT CASSSLTGTANQPQHF
NA TRBJ2-1 16 NA TRBV4-1 TGCGCCAGCAGCTTCGTCCCGGGACAAGGCTACAATGAGCAGTTCTTC CASSFVPGQGYNEQFF
NA TRBJ1-5 12 NA TRBV20-1 TGCAGTGCTAGTATGGCCAATCAGCCCCAGCATTTT CSASMANQPQHF
NA TRBJ2-1 13 NA TRBV12-3/TRBV12-4 TGTGCCAGCAATAAAAACCCTACCAATGAGCAGTTCTTC CASNKNPTNEQFF
TRBD2 TRBJ2-5 17 NA TRBV5-1 TGCGCCAGCAGCCCCCGGACTAGCGGGAGTGGGGAAGAGACCCAGTACTTC CASSPRTSGSGEETQYF
NA TRBJ2-1 15 NA TRBV7-3 TGTGCCAGCAGCTCTTCGACAGGACCTCACAATGAGCAGTTCTTC CASSSSTGPHNEQFF
TRBD1 TRBJ2-7 15 NA TRBV2 TGTGCCAGCAGTGAGAGGACAGGGCTGACCTACGAGCAGTACTTC CASSERTGLTYEQYF
NA TRBJ2-7 13 few TRBV5-6 TGTGCCAGCAGCCTAGGTAGCTCCTACGAGCAGTACTTC CASSLGSSYEQYF
NA TRBJ1-3 11 NA TRBV2 TGTGCCAGCTCAGGGGGAAACACCATATATTTT CASSGGNTIYF
NA TRBJ1-4 14 once TRBV7-2 TGTGCCAGCAGCTCGGATGCTTCGGGTGAAAAACTGTTTTTT CASSSDASGEKLFF
NA TRBJ1-5 15 NA TRBV30 TGTGCCTCTTCGCTATCAGGGGTCCCCAATCAGCCCCAGCATTTT CASSLSGVPNQPQHF
NA TRBJ1-6 15 NA TRBV7-2 TGTGCCAGCAGCCCTGACCGGGACAAGACTTCACCCCTCCACTTT CASSPDRDKTSPLHF
NA TRBJ2-5 11 NA TRBV30 TGTGCCTGGAGTGTAGCTGAGACCCAGTACTTC CAWSVAETQYF
TRBD2 TRBJ2-5 16 NA TRBV13 TGTGCCAGCAGCTTAGGCCAGCGGGAGGAGATAGAGACCCAGTACTTC CASSLGQREEIETQYF
NA TRBJ1-1 16 NA TRBV30 TGTGCCTGGACCGCCCCCCGGCAGGGTGTGGGGACTGAAGCTTTCTTT CAWTAPRQGVGTEAFF
NA TRBJ2-2 15 NA TRBV5-4 TGTGCCAGCAGCCGGGGACAAGGGCTCACCGGGGAGCTGTTTTTT CASSRGQGLTGELFF
TRBD1 TRBJ1-4 16 once TRBV5-6 TGTGCCAGCAGCAGGGGGCAGGGGGCTACTAATGAAAAACTGTTTTTT CASSRGQGATNEKLFF
TRBD2 TRBJ2-7 12 NA TRBV15 TGTGCCACCTCGGGGGGCTCCTACGAGCAGTACTTC CATSGGSYEQYF
NA TRBJ1-3 15 NA TRBV2 TGTGCCAGCAGTCCGGGACATAGCTCTGGAAACACCATATATTTT CASSPGHSSGNTIYF
NA TRBJ2-5 13 NA TRBV6-5 TGTGCCAGCAGGCGGACAGTTCAAGAGACCCAGTACTTC CASRRTVQETQYF
NA TRBJ2-3 16 NA TRBV5-5 TGTGCCAGCAGCCACACCGACGGACTACTCACAGATACGCAGTATTTT CASSHTDGLLTDTQYF
TRBD1 TRBJ2-6 16 NA TRBV6-5 TGTGCCAGCAGTTACTCCGACAGGGCTGGGGCCAACGTCCTGACTTTC CASSYSDRAGANVLTF
TRBD1 TRBJ1-4 14 NA TRBV6-6 TGTGCCAGCAGGGGCGGACAGGCGGATGAAAAACTGTTTTTT CASRGGQADEKLFF
NA TRBJ2-7 15 NA TRBV9 TGTGCCAGCAGCGTAGGAGCTAGTACCGTGGGCGAGCAGTACTTC CASSVGASTVGEQYF
TRBD2 TRBJ2-1 15 few TRBV11-1 TGTGCCAGCAGCTGGAGTCTAGCGGGAGTCAATGAGCAGTTCTTC CASSWSLAGVNEQFF
NA TRBJ2-5 14 once TRBV13 TGTGCCAGCAGCCCCCACAGGGTAGGAGAGACCCAGTACTTC CASSPHRVGETQYF
NA TRBJ1-4 16 NA TRBV7-9 TGTGCCAGCAGCCCCGGCGGCCAAGGGCGGGCTGAAAAACTGTTTTTT CASSPGGQGRAEKLFF
TRBD2 TRBJ2-2 17 NA TRBV18 TGTGCCAGCTCACCGCTCGGGGGACTAGGCAACACCGGGGAGCTGTTTTTT CASSPLGGLGNTGELFF
NA TRBJ2-5 13 once TRBV7-3 TGTGCCAGCAGCCGGACAGTGCAAGAGACCCAGTACTTC CASSRTVQETQYF
TRBD2 TRBJ2-3 17 NA TRBV27 TGTGCCAGCAGTTTATGGAGCGGGAGCGATCCCACAGATACGCAGTATTTT CASSLWSGSDPTDTQYF
NA TRBJ2-3 14 NA TRBV4-3 TGCGCCAGCAGCCAGCGCGAGAGGCGGGATACGCAGTATTTT CASSQRERRDTQYF
NA TRBJ1-2 15 NA TRBV18 TGTGCCAGCTCAAAGGGCAGACAGTATTCCCATGGCTACACCTTC CASSKGRQYSHGYTF